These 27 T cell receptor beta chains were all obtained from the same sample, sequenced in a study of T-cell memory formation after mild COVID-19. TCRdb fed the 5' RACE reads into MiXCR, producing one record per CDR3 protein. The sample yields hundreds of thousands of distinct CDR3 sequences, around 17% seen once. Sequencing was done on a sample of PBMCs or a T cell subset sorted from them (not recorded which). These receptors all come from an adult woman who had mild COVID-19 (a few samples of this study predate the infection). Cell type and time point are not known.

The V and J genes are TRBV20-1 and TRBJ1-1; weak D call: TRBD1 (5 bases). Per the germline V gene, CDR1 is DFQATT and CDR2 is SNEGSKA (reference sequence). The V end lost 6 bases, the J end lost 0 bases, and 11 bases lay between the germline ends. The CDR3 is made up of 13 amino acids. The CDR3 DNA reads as TGCAGTGCGCGGGGACTAATGAACACTGAAGCTTTCTTT. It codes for CSARGLMNTEAFF.

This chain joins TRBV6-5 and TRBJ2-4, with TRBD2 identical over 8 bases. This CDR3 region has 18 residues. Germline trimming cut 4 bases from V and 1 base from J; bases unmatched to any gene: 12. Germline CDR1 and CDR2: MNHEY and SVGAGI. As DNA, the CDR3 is TGTGCCAGCAGTTCTAGTGTAGCGGGGTTTGTTGCCAAAAACATTCAGTACTTC. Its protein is CASSSSVAGFVAKNIQYF.

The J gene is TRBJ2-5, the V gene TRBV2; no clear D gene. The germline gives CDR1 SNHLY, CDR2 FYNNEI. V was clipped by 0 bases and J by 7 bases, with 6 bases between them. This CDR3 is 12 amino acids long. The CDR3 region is CASSEALGTQYF. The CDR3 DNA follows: TGTGCCAGCAGTGAAGCCCTGGGGACCCAGTACTTC.

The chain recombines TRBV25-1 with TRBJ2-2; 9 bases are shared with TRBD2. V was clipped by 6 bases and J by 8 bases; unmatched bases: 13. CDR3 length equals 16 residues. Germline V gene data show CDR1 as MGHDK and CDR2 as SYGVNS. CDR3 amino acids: CASRRTSGSGSGELFF. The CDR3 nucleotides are TGTGCCAGCAGGCGTACCTCGGGTAGCGGGAGTGGGGAGCTGTTTTTT.

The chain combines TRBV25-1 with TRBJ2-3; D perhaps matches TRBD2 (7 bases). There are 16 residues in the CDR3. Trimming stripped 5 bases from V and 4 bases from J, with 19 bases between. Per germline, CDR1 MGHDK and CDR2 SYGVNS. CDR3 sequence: CASSPLGAGAADTQYF. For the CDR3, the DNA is TGTGCCAGCAGTCCCCTCGGTGCGGGGGCCGCAGATACGCAGTATTTT.

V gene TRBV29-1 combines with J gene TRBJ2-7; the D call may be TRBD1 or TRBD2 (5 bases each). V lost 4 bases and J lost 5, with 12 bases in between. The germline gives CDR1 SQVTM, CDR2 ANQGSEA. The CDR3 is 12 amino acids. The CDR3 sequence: CSVGGSRNEQYF. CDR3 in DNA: TGCAGCGTTGGGGGGAGCCGGAACGAGCAGTACTTC.

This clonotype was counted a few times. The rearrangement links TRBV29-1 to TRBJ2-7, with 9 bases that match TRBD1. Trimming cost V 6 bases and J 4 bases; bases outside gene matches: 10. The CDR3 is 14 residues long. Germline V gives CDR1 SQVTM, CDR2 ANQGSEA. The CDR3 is CSVLPGQGRYEQYF. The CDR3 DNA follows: TGCAGCGTCCTACCGGGACAGGGAAGATACGAGCAGTACTTC.

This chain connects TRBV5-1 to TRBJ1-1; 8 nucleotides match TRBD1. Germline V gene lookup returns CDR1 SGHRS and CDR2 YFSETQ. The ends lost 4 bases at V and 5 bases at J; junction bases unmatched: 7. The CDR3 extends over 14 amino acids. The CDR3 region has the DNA TGCGCCAGCAGCGTGAACAGGGGGTGGACTGAAGCTTTCTTT. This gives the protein CASSVNRGWTEAFF.

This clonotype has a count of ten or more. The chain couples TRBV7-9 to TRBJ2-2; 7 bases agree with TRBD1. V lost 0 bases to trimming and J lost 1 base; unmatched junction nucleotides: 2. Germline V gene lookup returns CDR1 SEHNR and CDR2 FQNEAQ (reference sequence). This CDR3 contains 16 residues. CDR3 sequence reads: CASSLAGTVNTGELFF. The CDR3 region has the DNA TGTGCCAGCAGCTTAGCCGGGACAGTGAACACCGGGGAGCTGTTTTTT.

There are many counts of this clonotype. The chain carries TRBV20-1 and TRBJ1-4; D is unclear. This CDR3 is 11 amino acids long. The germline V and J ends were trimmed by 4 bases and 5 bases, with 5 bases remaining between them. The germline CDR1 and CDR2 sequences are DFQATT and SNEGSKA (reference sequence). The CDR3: CSATFNEKLFF. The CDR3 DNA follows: TGCAGTGCTACCTTCAATGAAAAACTGTTTTTT.

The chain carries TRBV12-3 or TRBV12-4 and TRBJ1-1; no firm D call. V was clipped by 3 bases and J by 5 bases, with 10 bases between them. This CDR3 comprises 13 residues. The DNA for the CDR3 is TGTGCCAGCAGTTTCCCCCTGGGGACTGAAGCTTTCTTT. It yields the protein CASSFPLGTEAFF.

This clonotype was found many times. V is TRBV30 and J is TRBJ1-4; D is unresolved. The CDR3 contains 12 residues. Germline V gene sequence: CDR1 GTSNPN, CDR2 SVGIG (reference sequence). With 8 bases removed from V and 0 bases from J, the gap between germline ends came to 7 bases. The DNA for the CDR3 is TGTGCCGTTGAATCAACTAATGAAAAACTGTTTTTT. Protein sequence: CAVESTNEKLFF.

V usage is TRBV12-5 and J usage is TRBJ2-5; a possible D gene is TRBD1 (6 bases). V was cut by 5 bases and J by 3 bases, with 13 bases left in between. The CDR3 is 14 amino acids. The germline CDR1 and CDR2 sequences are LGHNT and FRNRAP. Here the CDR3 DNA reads TGTGCTAGTGGTCCAGGGGACAACGAAGAGACCCAGTACTTC. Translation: CASGPGDNEETQYF.

Here the CDR3 reads CSASGTSSEQYF. In DNA form, the CDR3 reads TGCAGCGCCTCCGGGACGAGCTCCGAGCAGTACTTC. J is TRBJ2-7 and V is TRBV29-1; the D gene could be TRBD1 or TRBD2 (5 bases each). Germline CDR1 reads SQVTM; CDR2 reads ANQGSEA. This CDR3 is built from 12 residues. V was trimmed by 7 bases and J by 6 bases, leaving 16 bases between them.

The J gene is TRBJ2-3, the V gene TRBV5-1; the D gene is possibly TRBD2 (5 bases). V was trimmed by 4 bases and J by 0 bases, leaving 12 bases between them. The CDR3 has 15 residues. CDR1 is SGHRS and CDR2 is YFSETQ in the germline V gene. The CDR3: CASSEGFTSTDTQYF. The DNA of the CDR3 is TGCGCCAGCAGCGAGGGCTTCACTAGCACAGATACGCAGTATTTT.

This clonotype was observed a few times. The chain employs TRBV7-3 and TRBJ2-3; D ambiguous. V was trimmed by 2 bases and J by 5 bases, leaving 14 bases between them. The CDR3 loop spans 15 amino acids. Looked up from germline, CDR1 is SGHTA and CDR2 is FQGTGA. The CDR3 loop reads CASSLWGTYQDTQYF. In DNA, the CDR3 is TGTGCCAGCAGCTTATGGGGTACTTACCAAGATACGCAGTATTTT.

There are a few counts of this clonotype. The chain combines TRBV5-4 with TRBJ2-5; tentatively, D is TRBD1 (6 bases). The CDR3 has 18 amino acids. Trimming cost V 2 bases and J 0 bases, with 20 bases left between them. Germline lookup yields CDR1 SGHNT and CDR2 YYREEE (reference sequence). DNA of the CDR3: TGTGCCAGCAGCTTTCACCGGGACATTTCCCAGTACCAAGAGACCCAGTACTTC. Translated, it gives CASSFHRDISQYQETQYF.

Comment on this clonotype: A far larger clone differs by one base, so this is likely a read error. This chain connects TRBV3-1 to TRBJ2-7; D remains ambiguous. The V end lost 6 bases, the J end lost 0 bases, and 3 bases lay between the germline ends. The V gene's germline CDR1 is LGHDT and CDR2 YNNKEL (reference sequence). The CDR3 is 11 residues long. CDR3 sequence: CASRRSYEQYF. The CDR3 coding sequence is TGTGCCAGCAGGCGCTCCTACGAGCAGTACTTC.

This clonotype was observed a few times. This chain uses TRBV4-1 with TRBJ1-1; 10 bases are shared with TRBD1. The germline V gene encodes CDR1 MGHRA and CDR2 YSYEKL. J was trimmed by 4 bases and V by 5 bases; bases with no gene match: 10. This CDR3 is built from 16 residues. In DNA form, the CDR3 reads TGCGCCAGCAGCGTCGGGACAGGGGCCTTGGGCACTGAAGCTTTCTTT. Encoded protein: CASSVGTGALGTEAFF.

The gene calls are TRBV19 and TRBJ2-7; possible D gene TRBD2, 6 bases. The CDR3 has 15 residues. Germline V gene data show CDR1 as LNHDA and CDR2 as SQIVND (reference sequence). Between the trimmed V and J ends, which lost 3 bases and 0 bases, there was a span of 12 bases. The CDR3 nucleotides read TGTGCCAGTAGTATCGGGAGTCTCCCCTCCTACGAGCAGTACTTC. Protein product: CASSIGSLPSYEQYF.

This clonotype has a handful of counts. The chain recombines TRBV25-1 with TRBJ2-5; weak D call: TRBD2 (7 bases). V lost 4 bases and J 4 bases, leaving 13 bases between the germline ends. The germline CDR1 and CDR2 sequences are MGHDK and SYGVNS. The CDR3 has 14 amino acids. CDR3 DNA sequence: TGTGCCAGCAGTGCGGACAGCGGGGTAGAGACCCAGTACTTC. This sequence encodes CASSADSGVETQYF.

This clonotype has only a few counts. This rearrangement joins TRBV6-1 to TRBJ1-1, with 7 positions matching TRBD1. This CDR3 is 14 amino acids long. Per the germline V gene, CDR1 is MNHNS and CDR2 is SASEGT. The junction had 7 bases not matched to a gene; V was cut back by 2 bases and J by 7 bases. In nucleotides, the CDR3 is TGTGCCAGCAGTGAAACAGGGGCGAGAGGTGAAGCTTTCTTT. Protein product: CASSETGARGEAFF.

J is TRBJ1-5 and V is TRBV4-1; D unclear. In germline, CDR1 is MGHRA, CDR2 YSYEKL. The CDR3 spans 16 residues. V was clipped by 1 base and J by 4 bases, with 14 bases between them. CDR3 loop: CASSQVGGSANQPQHF. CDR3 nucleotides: TGCGCCAGCAGCCAAGTAGGTGGGAGCGCAAATCAGCCCCAGCATTTT.

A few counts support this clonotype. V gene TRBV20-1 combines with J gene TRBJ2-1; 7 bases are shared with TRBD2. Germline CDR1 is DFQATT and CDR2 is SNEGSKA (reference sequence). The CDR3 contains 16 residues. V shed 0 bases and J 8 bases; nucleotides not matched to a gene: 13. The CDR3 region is CSARDGLADVSDEQFF. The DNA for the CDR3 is TGCAGTGCTAGAGATGGGCTAGCGGATGTAAGTGATGAGCAGTTCTTC.

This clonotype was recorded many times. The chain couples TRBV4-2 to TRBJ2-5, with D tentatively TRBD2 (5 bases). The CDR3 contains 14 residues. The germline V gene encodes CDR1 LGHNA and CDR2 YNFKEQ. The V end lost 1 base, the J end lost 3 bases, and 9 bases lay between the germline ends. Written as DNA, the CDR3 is TGTGCCAGCAGCCAAGCTAGCACCGAAGAGACCCAGTACTTC. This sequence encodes CASSQASTEETQYF.

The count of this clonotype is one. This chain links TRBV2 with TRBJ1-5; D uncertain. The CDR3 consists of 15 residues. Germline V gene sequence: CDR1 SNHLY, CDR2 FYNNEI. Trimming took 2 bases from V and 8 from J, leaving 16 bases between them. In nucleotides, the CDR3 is TGTGCCAGCAGTGAACCTGGCAATAACGTTAAGCCCCAGCATTTT. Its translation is CASSEPGNNVKPQHF.

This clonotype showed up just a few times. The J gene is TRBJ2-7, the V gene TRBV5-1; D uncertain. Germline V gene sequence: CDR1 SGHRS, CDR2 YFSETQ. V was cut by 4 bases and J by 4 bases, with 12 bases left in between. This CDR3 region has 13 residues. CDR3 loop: CASSPSGMYEQYF. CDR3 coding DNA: TGCGCCAGCAGCCCTAGTGGGATGTACGAGCAGTACTTC.